The 32 T cell receptor beta chains given below trace back to one sample, sequenced in a study of cytomegalovirus exposure and HLA in healthy donors. The PCR ran on 60 Vbeta and 13 Jbeta primers. Profiled with immunoSEQ multiplex PCR; TCRdb holds only in-frame clones, not every one. The sample holds roughly 180,000 clones, approximately 80% seen once. Sequenced: PBMCs. All receptors come from a woman aged 45 to 65 in good health and CMV-seropositive.

The rearrangement links TRBV10-3 to TRBJ2-5; 7 bases agree with TRBD2. V trimming: 6 bases; J trimming: 4 bases; junction bases outside the gene matches: 11. This CDR3 comprises 15 residues. CDR1 and CDR2 (germline): ENHRY, SYGVKD. The CDR3 reads CAISPTGTTGETQYF. In nucleotides, the CDR3 is TGTGCCATCAGCCCGACCGGGACTACTGGAGAGACCCAGTACTTC.

The chain couples TRBV28 to TRBJ2-7; 11 bases are a match to TRBD2. The V and J ends lost 4 bases and 3 bases, in that order; junction bases with no gene match: 2. This CDR3 is built from 14 residues. The germline V gene has CDR1 MDHEN and CDR2 SYDVKM. The CDR3 loop is CASSSTSGSYEQYF. CDR3 DNA: TGTGCCAGCAGTTCTACTAGCGGGAGCTACGAGCAGTACTTC. The full variable domain, its missing parts supplied by reference TRBV28 and TRBJ2-7, is DVKVTQSSRYLVKRTGEKVFLECVQDMDHENMFWYRQDPGLGLRLIYFSYDVKMKEKGDIPEGYSVSREKKERFSLILESASTNQTSMYLCASSSTSGSYEQYFGPGTRLTVT.

The chain is built from TRBV28 and TRBJ2-7; no clear D. CDR3 length equals 12 residues. V lost 6 bases and J 2 bases, leaving 8 bases between the germline ends. Germline assignment: CDR1 MDHEN and CDR2 SYDVKM. In nucleotides, the CDR3 is TGTGCCAGCAGAGAGGCGGCCTACGAGCAGTACTTC. Amino acids: CASREAAYEQYF.

V gene TRBV11-2 combines with J gene TRBJ2-7, with D possibly being TRBD2 (5 bases). The V end was cut by 4 bases, the J end by 4 bases, with 8 bases between. The CDR3 consists of 12 residues. Germline V lookup: CDR1 SGHAT, CDR2 FQNNGV. CDR3 loop: CASSSPGYEQYF. In DNA, the CDR3 is TGTGCCAGCAGCTCTCCGGGGTACGAGCAGTACTTC.

The chain joins TRBV6-1 to TRBJ2-7, with D possibly TRBD2 on 6 matching bases. Germline lookup yields CDR1 MNHNS and CDR2 SASEGT. The CDR3 sequence is 15 residues long. Trimming took 5 bases from V and 5 from J, leaving 19 bases between them. CDR3 in amino acids: CASSRRVQILNEQYF. The DNA of the CDR3 is TGTGCCAGCAGTCGGAGGGTTCAAATCTTGAACGAGCAGTACTTC.

This clone was recorded only once. The J gene is TRBJ2-3, the V gene TRBV6-1; D is possibly TRBD2 (6 bases). Looked up from germline, CDR1 is MNHNS and CDR2 is SASEGT. The CDR3 has 15 residues. V was shortened by 6 bases and J by 1 base, with 14 bases between the two germline ends. The CDR3 nucleotides read TGTGCCAGCAGGTCCTTAACGGGAGGCACAGATACGCAGTATTTT. This sequence encodes CASRSLTGGTDTQYF.

This sequence joins TRBV6-5 and TRBJ1-5; 10 bases align to TRBD1. The CDR3 sequence is 15 residues long. Germline trimming cut 5 bases from V and 2 bases from J; bases unmatched to any gene: 3. Per the germline V gene, CDR1 is MNHEY and CDR2 is SVGAGI. DNA for the CDR3: TGTGCCAGCAGTCCTGGACAGGGGGGCAATCAGCCCCAGCATTTT. Amino acid sequence: CASSPGQGGNQPQHF.

This rearrangement joins TRBV18 to TRBJ1-1; TRBD1 matches 9 bases. CDR1 and CDR2 from the germline V gene are KGHSH and LQKENI. This CDR3 spans 15 amino acids. The J segment lost 4 bases and the V segment lost 6 bases, leaving 9 bases of the junction unmatched. Written as DNA, the CDR3 is TGTGCCAGCTCTTTAGGACAGGGGAGGTCCACTGAAGCTTTCTTT. This encodes CASSLGQGRSTEAFF.

This chain uses TRBV28 with TRBJ2-7; D is possibly TRBD1 (6 bases). Trimming pared 4 bases from V and 4 bases from J, leaving 17 bases between. CDR1 is MDHEN, CDR2 SYDVKM, per germline. The CDR3 has 15 amino acids. The CDR3, as DNA: TGTGCCAGCAGTTCAGGGGCAGGCCAAGGGTACGAGCAGTACTTC. Translation gives CASSSGAGQGYEQYF.

This chain joins TRBV5-1 and TRBJ2-7; the match to TRBD2 covers 9 bases. The ends lost 0 bases at V and 7 bases at J; junction bases unmatched: 8. The CDR3 sequence is 15 residues long. In germline, CDR1 is SGHRS, CDR2 YFSETQ. The DNA for the CDR3 is TGCGCCAGCAGCTTGGGAGCGGGGGGCCGGGAGGAGCAGTACTTC. This sequence encodes CASSLGAGGREEQYF.

V usage is TRBV7-2 and J usage is TRBJ1-1; D gene ambiguous. V was cut by 5 bases and J by 11 bases, with 15 bases left in between. The CDR3 has 12 amino acids. Germline assignment: CDR1 SGHTA and CDR2 FQGNSA. CDR3 in DNA: TGTGCCAGCAGCCTCTTACTACGGGAGGCTTTCTTT. Translating it yields CASSLLLREAFF.

The chain employs TRBV4-3 and TRBJ2-7; 8 nucleotides align to TRBD2. The length of the CDR3 is 18 residues. J was trimmed by 6 bases and V by 7 bases; bases with no gene match: 23. The germline CDR1 and CDR2 sequences are LGHNA and YSLEER. The CDR3 DNA reads TGCGCCAGCAAGGGGGTCGTGATCGCGGGAGGTGTTCTGCGCGAGCAGTACTTC. This translates into CASKGVVIAGGVLREQYF.

The chain employs TRBV19 and TRBJ1-5, with a tentative D call TRBD1 (6 bases). There are 17 residues in the CDR3. The germline V gene encodes CDR1 LNHDA and CDR2 SQIVND (reference sequence). V shed 5 bases and J shed 0 bases, with 17 bases lying between them. In DNA, the CDR3 is TGTGCCAGTAGTGGAGAGGCAGGGGTCGATAGCAATCAGCCCCAGCATTTT. It is translated as CASSGEAGVDSNQPQHF.

Only one count was recorded for this clone. This chain links TRBV4-3 with TRBJ2-3; no definite D call. This CDR3 comprises 14 residues. CDR1 is LGHNA and CDR2 is YSLEER in the germline V gene. Trimming pared 0 bases from V and 2 bases from J, leaving 6 bases between. The CDR3 here is CASSQDLVTDTQYF. The CDR3 DNA is TGCGCCAGCAGCCAAGATCTCGTCACAGATACGCAGTATTTT.

The chain has TRBV4-2 and TRBJ2-7; 7 bases align to TRBD1. CDR3 length: 13 amino acids. Germline CDR1 and CDR2: LGHNA and YNFKEQ. J lost 4 bases, V lost 6 bases, and 6 bases had no gene match. CDR3 region: CASSLRQGYEQYF. The CDR3 region has the DNA TGTGCCAGCAGTTTACGACAGGGTTACGAGCAGTACTTC.

The chain uses TRBV9 and TRBJ2-5; D remains ambiguous. The CDR3 totals 15 residues. The germline V and J ends were trimmed by 0 bases and 2 bases, with 11 bases remaining between them. CDR1 is SGDLS, CDR2 YYNGEE, per germline. The CDR3 here is CASSVVQNRQETQYF. For the CDR3, the DNA is TGTGCCAGCAGCGTAGTCCAGAACCGTCAAGAGACCCAGTACTTC.

The CDR3 nucleotides are TGCGCCAGCAGCCAGCGGGACAGGGGAAGAAATTCACCCCTCCACTTT. Translated, it gives CASSQRDRGRNSPLHF. The chain couples TRBV4-3 to TRBJ1-6; 10 bases line up with TRBD1. The CDR3 has 16 amino acids. The J segment lost 7 bases and the V segment lost 3 bases, leaving 6 bases of the junction unmatched. CDR1 and CDR2 (germline): LGHNA, YSLEER.

The chain joins TRBV4-2 to TRBJ2-7; a weak D match, TRBD1 (5 bases). The CDR3 length is 15 residues. V was trimmed by 1 base and J by 1 base, leaving 11 bases between them. Germline V gene data show CDR1 as LGHNA and CDR2 as YNFKEQ. The DNA for the CDR3 is TGTGCCAGCAGCCAAGTATATCAGGGTTCCTACGAGCAGTACTTC. Its protein product is CASSQVYQGSYEQYF.

This clone was picked up one time. CDR3 in amino acids: CASSLMGGQGNEQFF. The CDR3, as DNA: TGTGCCAGCAGCTTAATGGGTGGGCAGGGGAATGAGCAGTTCTTC. The chain carries TRBV7-3 and TRBJ2-1, with TRBD1 as a possible D gene (6 bases). The CDR3 covers 15 residues. Germline CDR1 SGHTA, CDR2 FQGTGA. V lost 1 base and J 7 bases, leaving 14 bases between the germline ends.

This chain joins TRBV15 and TRBJ1-4, with TRBD1 matching 10 bases. Germline V lookup: CDR1 LNHNV, CDR2 YYDKDF (reference sequence). The J segment lost 7 bases and the V segment lost 3 bases, leaving 5 bases of the junction unmatched. CDR3 length equals 15 residues. CDR3 loop: CATSSTTGGLEKLFF. DNA for the CDR3: TGTGCCACCAGCAGTACGACAGGGGGCCTTGAAAAACTGTTTTTT.

Written as DNA, the CDR3 is TGTGCCAGCAGTGTTCTAGCTAGCTCCTACGAGCAGTACTTC. It specifies CASSVLASSYEQYF. J is TRBJ2-7 and V is TRBV6-1; a possible D gene is TRBD2 (5 bases). The CDR3 contains 14 residues. Trimming shortened V by 4 bases and J by 0 bases, and 10 bases separated the two germline ends. Per the germline V gene, CDR1 is MNHNS and CDR2 is SASEGT.

Turning to this clone: The junction and the germline gene differ at one end; a read error may be behind it. The chain employs TRBV7-7 and TRBJ1-2, with D possibly matching TRBD1 (5 bases). CDR1 is SSHAT, CDR2 FNYEAQ, per germline (reference sequence). The CDR3 consists of 15 residues. The CDR3 nucleotides read TGTGCTAGCAGCCGCGGGGGGGGAGAGGACTATGGCTACACCTTC. Its protein product is CASSRGGGEDYGYTF.

This clone was seen once. The chain carries TRBV6-5 and TRBJ1-2; the match to TRBD1 covers 9 bases. Germline assignment: CDR1 MNHEY and CDR2 SVGAGI. Trimming took 5 bases from V and 7 from J; bases not matched to a gene: 5. The CDR3 has 13 amino acids. The chain's CDR3 is CASSEQGARGYTF. Written as DNA, the CDR3 is TGTGCCAGCAGTGAACAGGGGGCGCGTGGCTACACCTTC.

The V and J genes are TRBV6-1 and TRBJ1-1; D is uncertain. The CDR3 sequence is 13 residues long. The V and J ends lost 1 base and 1 base respectively, with 4 bases between them. Germline V gives CDR1 MNHNS, CDR2 SASEGT. The CDR3 bases are TGTGCCAGCAGTGAAGGTAGGAACACTGAAGCTTTCTTT. Residues: CASSEGRNTEAFF.

J is TRBJ2-1 and V is TRBV19, with no clear D. The CDR3 runs 21 residues. Germline assignment: CDR1 LNHDA and CDR2 SQIVND (reference sequence). V shed 2 bases and J shed 0 bases, with 26 bases lying between them. The CDR3 sequence is CASSIFLPGDFIPSSYNEQFF. Written as DNA, the CDR3 is TGTGCCAGTAGTATATTCCTCCCAGGCGATTTTATCCCCAGCTCCTACAATGAGCAGTTCTTC.

In this sample, this clone turned up once. V is TRBV25-1 and J is TRBJ2-3; 10 nucleotides agree with TRBD1. CDR3 length equals 17 residues. Germline V gene lookup returns CDR1 MGHDK and CDR2 SYGVNS. Trimming removed 4 bases from V and 4 bases from J; junction bases left unmatched: 11. In DNA form, the CDR3 reads TGTGCCAGCAGTGTAATCCCGGGACAGGGGAGGCCAGATACGCAGTATTTT. Translation gives CASSVIPGQGRPDTQYF.

The chain is built from TRBV7-9 and TRBJ2-1; 10 nucleotides align to TRBD1. Germline CDR1 and CDR2: SEHNR and FQNEAQ (reference sequence). V shed 7 bases, J shed 0 bases, and the junction held 15 bases outside the gene matches. CDR3 length: 19 amino acids. This CDR3 reads CASIKDRGSRLFSYNEQFF. CDR3 DNA: TGTGCCAGCATAAAGGACAGGGGGAGTCGGCTATTCTCCTACAATGAGCAGTTCTTC.

The chain recombines TRBV5-1 with TRBJ2-1; 8 nucleotides agree with TRBD1. CDR1 SGHRS and CDR2 YFSETQ come from the germline V gene. Trimming cost V 4 bases and J 14 bases; bases outside gene matches: 5. The length of the CDR3 is 11 residues. CDR3 protein: CASSPDRVKFF. Written as DNA, the CDR3 is TGCGCCAGCAGCCCGGACAGGGTCAAGTTCTTC.

About this clone: The junction does not match germline at one end; this may be a read error. V usage is TRBV7-9 and J usage is TRBJ2-2, with TRBD1 as a possible D gene (5 bases). This CDR3 comprises 15 residues. Germline-derived CDR1 and CDR2 are SEHNR and FQNEAQ (reference sequence). CDR3 amino acids: CSSSFAYAGTGELFF. The CDR3 DNA reads TGTTCCAGCAGCTTTGCCTACGCAGGGACCGGGGAGCTGTTTTTT.

This chain connects TRBV5-4 to TRBJ2-1, with a possible D match to TRBD2 (6 bases). The CDR3 loop spans 16 amino acids. Trimming shortened V by 4 bases and J by 3 bases, and 17 bases separated the two germline ends. CDR1 and CDR2 from the germline V gene are SGHNT and YYREEE (reference sequence). The CDR3 sequence is CASSPRDSGRYNEQFF. CDR3 nucleotides: TGTGCCAGCAGCCCGCGGGACTCCGGACGCTACAATGAGCAGTTCTTC.

The rearrangement links TRBV7-9 to TRBJ2-7, with 10 bases matching TRBD2. V gave up 6 bases and J gave up 2 bases; unmatched junction bases: 4. Per germline, CDR1 SEHNR and CDR2 FQNEAQ (reference sequence). The CDR3 runs to 14 residues. CDR3 nucleotides: TGTGCCAGCAGTTGGACTAGCGGTCCCTACGAGCAGTACTTC. This sequence encodes CASSWTSGPYEQYF.

The chain links TRBV19 to TRBJ1-2; D unclear. Germline CDR1 reads LNHDA; CDR2 reads SQIVND (reference sequence). The CDR3 runs to 14 residues. The V end was cut by 0 bases, the J end by 5 bases, with 10 bases between. CDR3 in DNA: TGTGCCAGTAGTATAGAGCCAGGTACTTATGGCTACACCTTC. Protein product: CASSIEPGTYGYTF.